This T cell receptor beta chain is drawn from a study of T cell repertoires in cytomegalovirus infection (dated by TCRdb to the late 2010s). About the investigation overall: Because public TCR beta signatures pointed to carriage of CMV infection together with the matching HLA type, the HLA type of each donor mattered for the analysis.

The reads were generated on an Illumina HiSeq 1500. TCRdb passed the public sequencing reads through fastp at Q25 and MiXCR, retaining productive beta sequences. Rows merge per CDR3 protein into single entries with the most common DNA and genes. Here the sample has approximately 700,000 distinct CDR3 sequences; about a third occur a single time. 2.5% to 3.5% of the sample lies in the top ten. From a lookup of the germline V gene, CDR1 and CDR2 are MDHEN and SYDVKM. Reading from cysteine to phenylalanine, the CDR3 counts 15 amino acids. Of the read, only the CDR3 DNA is kept; its 45 bases are in frame from base 1. V sheds 4 bases and J sheds 2 bases, leaving 14 bases between their ends. Study-wide findings and limitations: The ex vivo response was dominated by HLA-C-restricted CMV-specific TCR beta clonotypes, and the single most frequent clonotype in two of eight donors was supplied by these HLA-C-restricted clonotypes. In both this cohort and an independent cohort of 352 donors, the cumulative frequency of public TCR beta family members distinguished carriers of CMV infection plus the relevant HLA type.

This clonotype was detected a few times. Its target antigen remains unknown. No base qualities exist here, and no much larger clone lies one base off it. The sequence derives from a human donor in good health (CMV status not recorded). Some clones in this sample may be carry-over from other donors' samples. The sample taken for sequencing was PBMCs. The rearranged segments are TRBV28 and TRBJ2-5; TRBD2 is possibly the D segment (6 matching bases). The encoded CDR3 is CASSSPDYLQETQYF. The bases are TGTGCCAGCAGTTCTCCGGACTACCTACAAGAGACCCAGTACTTC.